A selection of T cell receptor beta chains follows, all from one sample in a study of cytomegalovirus exposure and HLA in healthy donors. Clones were sequenced by immunoSEQ multiplex PCR, and TCRdb holds only the in-frame ones, with some missing. The repertoire holds 60,000 to 75,000 clones, with less than 80% as singletons. Sequenced: PBMCs. These TCRs come from a woman in her thirties or forties in good health and CMV-seropositive. Both conserved end residues are part of each CDR3. The D gene is left open where the match is weak. Size is omitted from some rows. Given values are once, few, many or a class for expanded clones.

V,D,size,J,DNA,CDR3
TRBV5-6,.,.,TRBJ1-5,TGTGCCAGCAGCCTAGGGACTTATAGCAATCAGCCCCAGCATTTT,CASSLGTYSNQPQHF
TRBV2,TRBD1,.,TRBJ2-5,TGTGCCAGCAGTGGGGACAGGGAGGAGACCCAGTACTTC,CASSGDREETQYF
TRBV9,TRBD1,.,TRBJ1-1,TGTGCCAGCAGCGTAGCTCCAGGGGGGAACACTGAAGCTTTCTTT,CASSVAPGGNTEAFF
TRBV5-1,.,.,TRBJ1-1,TGCGCCAGCACCTTGGACAGCCTGAACACTGAAGCTTTCTTT,CASTLDSLNTEAFF
TRBV7-3,.,.,TRBJ2-3,TGTGCCAGCAGCCCGCCGACGCGGGATACGCAGTATTTT,CASSPPTRDTQYF
TRBV4-1,.,few,TRBJ1-1,TGCGCCAGCAGCCAAGACCCGCGGGACACTGAAGCTTTCTTT,CASSQDPRDTEAFF
TRBV25-1,.,.,TRBJ1-1,TGTGCCAGCAGTGACTACGATTTCGGAGTGAAAGCTTTCTTT,CASSDYDFGVKAFF
TRBV7-9,TRBD1,.,TRBJ2-2,TGTGCCAGCAGCCCGACAGGGGACACCGGGGAGCTGTTTTTT,CASSPTGDTGELFF
TRBV7-9,.,.,TRBJ1-6,TGTGCCAGCAGCTTTAACGAGTATTCACCCCTCCACTTT,CASSFNEYSPLHF
TRBV7-9,.,few,TRBJ1-5,TGTGCCAGCAGCTTCGACTATAGCAATCAGCCCCAGCATTTT,CASSFDYSNQPQHF
TRBV7-8,.,.,TRBJ1-1,TGTGCCAGCAGCTTATGGGAGGGGGATTATAACACTGAAGCTTTCTTT,CASSLWEGDYNTEAFF
TRBV4-1,.,.,TRBJ1-1,TGCGCCAGCAGCCAACCCAGGGAGAACACTGAAGCTTTCTTT,CASSQPRENTEAFF
TRBV4-2,TRBD1,.,TRBJ1-2,TGTGCCAGCAGCCAAGATCAAGGACAGGGGGATGGCTACACCTTC,CASSQDQGQGDGYTF
TRBV10-1,TRBD1,.,TRBJ1-1,TGCGCCAGCAGTGAGGCGACAGGGAAGGACACTGAAGCTTTCTTT,CASSEATGKDTEAFF
TRBV4-2,TRBD2,medium-sized,TRBJ2-3,TGTGCCAGCAGCCTGCCGGGGGCGGGGGGGCCAGATACGCAGTATTTT,CASSLPGAGGPDTQYF
TRBV13,.,.,TRBJ1-1,TGTGCCAGCAGCGACGCAGGGGTTTTGAGTTCTGAAGCTTTCTTT,CASSDAGVLSSEAFF
TRBV10-2,.,.,TRBJ1-5,TGCGCCAGCAGTGAGGCAGGGATGCCTCAGCCCCAGCATTTT,CASSEAGMPQPQHF
TRBV27,TRBD2,few,TRBJ2-7,TGTGCCAGCAGTTTACTAGCGGGAACCTACGAGCAGTACTTC,CASSLLAGTYEQYF
TRBV10-3,.,.,TRBJ1-4,TGTGCCATCAGTGAATTAGTTCACGAAAAACTGTTTTTT,CAISELVHEKLFF
TRBV19,.,once,TRBJ1-4,TGTGCCAGTAGTATAGATCCAGGGAGCGGGAAACTGTTTTTT,CASSIDPGSGKLFF
TRBV5-1,.,.,TRBJ1-1,TGCGCCAGCAGCTCGACTGTTGGAGGCACTGAAGCTTTCTTT,CASSSTVGGTEAFF
TRBV12-5,.,.,TRBJ1-2,TGTGCTAGTGGTTTGGACAGTGAATTCTTGGGCTACACCTTC,CASGLDSEFLGYTF
TRBV7-8,TRBD1,.,TRBJ1-1,TGTGCCAGCAGCACGGACAGGGGGCGGGCACGGGCTGAAGCTTTCTTT,CASSTDRGRARAEAFF
TRBV7-9,.,.,TRBJ1-2,TGTGCCAGCAGCGTGACCGGGAATTATGGCTACACCTTC,CASSVTGNYGYTF
TRBV2,TRBD1,.,TRBJ1-4,TGTGCCAGCAGTGACGAGACAGGGGCCGGCGAAAAACTGTTTTTT,CASSDETGAGEKLFF